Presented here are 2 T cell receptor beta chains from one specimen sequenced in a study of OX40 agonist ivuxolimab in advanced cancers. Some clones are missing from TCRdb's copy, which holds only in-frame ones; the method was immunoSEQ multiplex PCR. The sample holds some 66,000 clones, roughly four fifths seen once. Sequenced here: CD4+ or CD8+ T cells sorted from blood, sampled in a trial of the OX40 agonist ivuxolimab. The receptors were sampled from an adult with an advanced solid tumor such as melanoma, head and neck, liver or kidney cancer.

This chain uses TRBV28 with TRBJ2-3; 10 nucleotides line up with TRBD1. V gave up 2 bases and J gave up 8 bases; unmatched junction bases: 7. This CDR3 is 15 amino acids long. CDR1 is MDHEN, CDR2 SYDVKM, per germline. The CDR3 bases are TGTGCCAGCAGTTTACCGACAGGGGGCGCAGCTACGCAGTATTTT. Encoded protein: CASSLPTGGAATQYF.

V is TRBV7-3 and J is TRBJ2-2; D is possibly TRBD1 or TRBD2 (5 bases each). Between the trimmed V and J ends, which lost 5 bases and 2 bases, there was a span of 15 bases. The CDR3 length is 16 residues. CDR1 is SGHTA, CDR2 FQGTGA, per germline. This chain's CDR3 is CASSPSRDLNTGELFF. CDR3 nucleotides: TGTGCCAGCAGCCCTTCCCGGGACCTTAACACCGGGGAGCTGTTTTTT.